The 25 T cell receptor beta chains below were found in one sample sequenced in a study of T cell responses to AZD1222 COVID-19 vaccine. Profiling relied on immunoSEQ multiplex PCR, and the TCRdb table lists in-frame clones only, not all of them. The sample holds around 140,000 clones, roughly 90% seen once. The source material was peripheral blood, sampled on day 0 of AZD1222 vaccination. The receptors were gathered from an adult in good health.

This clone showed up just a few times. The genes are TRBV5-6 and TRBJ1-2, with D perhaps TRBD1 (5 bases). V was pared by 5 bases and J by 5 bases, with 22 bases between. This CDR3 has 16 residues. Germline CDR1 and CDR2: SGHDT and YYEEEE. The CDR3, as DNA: TGTGCCAGCAGTTCGGACACGATTGTGGGGGTATATGGCTACACCTTC. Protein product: CASSSDTIVGVYGYTF.

CDR3 DNA: TGTGCCAGCAGCCAGGACCGGGGCTCAACTAATGAAAAACTGTTTTTT. Its protein product is CASSQDRGSTNEKLFF. The chain has TRBV7-2 and TRBJ1-4; D might be TRBD1 (5 bases). This CDR3 comprises 16 residues. The germline V gene has CDR1 SGHTA and CDR2 FQGNSA. Trimming left V 5 bases short and J 0 bases short, with 13 bases between.

In DNA, the CDR3 is TGTGCCAGCAGCTTGCGGCGGGAGGACTTTGAGCAGTTCTTC. Translated, it gives CASSLRREDFEQFF. J is TRBJ2-1 and V is TRBV7-9; TRBD2 matches 8 bases. This CDR3 region has 14 residues. V was pared by 3 bases and J by 9 bases, with 7 bases of the junction left unmatched. Germline V gives CDR1 SEHNR, CDR2 FQNEAQ (reference sequence).

The CDR3 loop reads CASSPATGDNSPLHF. The CDR3, as DNA: TGCGCCAGCAGCCCCGCGACAGGGGATAATTCACCCCTCCACTTT. The rearrangement joins TRBV4-3 to TRBJ1-6; 8 bases map to TRBD1. The CDR3 is 15 amino acids. CDR1 and CDR2 from the germline V gene are LGHNA and YSLEER. Unmatched junction bases numbered 4, after V lost 4 bases and J lost 5 bases.

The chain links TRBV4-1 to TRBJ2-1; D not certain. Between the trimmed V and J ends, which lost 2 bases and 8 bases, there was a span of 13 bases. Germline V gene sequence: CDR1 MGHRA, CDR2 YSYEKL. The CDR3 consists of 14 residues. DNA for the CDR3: TGCGCCAGCAGCCAACGGGTCCTGGGCGATGAGCAGTTCTTC. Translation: CASSQRVLGDEQFF.

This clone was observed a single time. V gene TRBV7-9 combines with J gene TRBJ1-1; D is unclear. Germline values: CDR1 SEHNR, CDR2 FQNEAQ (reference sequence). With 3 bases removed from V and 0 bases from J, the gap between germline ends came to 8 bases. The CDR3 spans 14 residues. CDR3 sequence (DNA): TGTGCCAGCAGCTTCAATCGGGTGAACACTGAAGCTTTCTTT. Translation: CASSFNRVNTEAFF.

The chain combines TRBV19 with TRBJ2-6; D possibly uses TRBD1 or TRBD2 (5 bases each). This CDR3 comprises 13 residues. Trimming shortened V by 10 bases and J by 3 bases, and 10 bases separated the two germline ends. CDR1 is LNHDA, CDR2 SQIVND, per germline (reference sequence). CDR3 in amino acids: CATGGSGANVLTF. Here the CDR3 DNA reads TGTGCCACTGGGGGTAGTGGGGCCAACGTCCTGACTTTC. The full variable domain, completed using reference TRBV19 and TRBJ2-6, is DGGITQSPKYLFRKEGQNVTLSCEQNLNHDAMYWYRQDPGQGLRLIYYSQIVNDFQKGDIAEGYSVSREKKESFPLTVTSAQKNPTAFYLCATGGSGANVLTFGAGSRLTVL.

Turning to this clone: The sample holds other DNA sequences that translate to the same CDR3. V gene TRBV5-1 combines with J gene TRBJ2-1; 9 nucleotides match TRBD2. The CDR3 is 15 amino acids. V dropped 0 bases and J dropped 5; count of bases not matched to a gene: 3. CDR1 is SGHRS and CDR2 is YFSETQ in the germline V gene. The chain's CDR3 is CASSLGGRADNEQFF. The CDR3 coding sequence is TGCGCCAGCAGCTTGGGCGGGAGGGCAGACAATGAGCAGTTCTTC.

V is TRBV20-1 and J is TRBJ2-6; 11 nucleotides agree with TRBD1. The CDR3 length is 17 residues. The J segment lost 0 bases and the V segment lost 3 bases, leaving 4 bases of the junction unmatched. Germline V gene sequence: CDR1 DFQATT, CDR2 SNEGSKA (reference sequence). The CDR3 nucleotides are TGCAGTGCTAGTGGGGGGACAGGGGGCTCTGGGGCCAACGTCCTGACTTTC. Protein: CSASGGTGGSGANVLTF.

The CDR3 sequence: CASSLYGANYGYTF. The CDR3, as DNA: TGTGCCAGCAGTTTGTACGGGGCTAACTATGGCTACACCTTC. The V gene is TRBV6-2 or TRBV6-3, the J gene TRBJ1-2; no clear D gene. From germline, CDR1 is MNHEY and CDR2 SVGEGT. V was cut by 4 bases and J by 0 bases, with 9 bases left in between. There are 14 residues in the CDR3.

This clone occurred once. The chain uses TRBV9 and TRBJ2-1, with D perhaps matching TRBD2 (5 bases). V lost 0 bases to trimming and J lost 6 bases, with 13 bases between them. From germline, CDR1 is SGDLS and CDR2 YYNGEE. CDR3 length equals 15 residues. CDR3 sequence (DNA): TGTGCCAGCAGCGTAGCCCCGGGGTCCCCCAATGAGCAGTTCTTC. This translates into CASSVAPGSPNEQFF.

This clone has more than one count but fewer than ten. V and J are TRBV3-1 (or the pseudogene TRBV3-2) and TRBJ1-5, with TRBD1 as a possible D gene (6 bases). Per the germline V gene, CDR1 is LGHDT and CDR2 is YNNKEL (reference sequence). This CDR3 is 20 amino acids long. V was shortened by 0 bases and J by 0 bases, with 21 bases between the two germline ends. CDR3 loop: CASSQESVGTPNHSNQPQHF. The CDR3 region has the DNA TGTGCCAGCAGCCAAGAATCAGTCGGGACACCTAATCATAGCAATCAGCCCCAGCATTTT.

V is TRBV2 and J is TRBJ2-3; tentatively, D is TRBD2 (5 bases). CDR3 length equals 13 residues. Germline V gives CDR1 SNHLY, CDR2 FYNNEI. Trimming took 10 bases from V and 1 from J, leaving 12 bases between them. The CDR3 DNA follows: TGTGCCATCCTCGGGGTGGGCACAGATACGCAGTATTTT. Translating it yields CAILGVGTDTQYF.

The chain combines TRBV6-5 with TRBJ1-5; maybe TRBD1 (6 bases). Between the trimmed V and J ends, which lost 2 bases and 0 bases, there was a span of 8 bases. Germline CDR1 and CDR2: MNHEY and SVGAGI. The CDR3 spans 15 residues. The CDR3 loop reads CASSYGQHSNQPQHF. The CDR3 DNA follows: TGTGCCAGCAGTTACGGACAGCATAGCAATCAGCCCCAGCATTTT.

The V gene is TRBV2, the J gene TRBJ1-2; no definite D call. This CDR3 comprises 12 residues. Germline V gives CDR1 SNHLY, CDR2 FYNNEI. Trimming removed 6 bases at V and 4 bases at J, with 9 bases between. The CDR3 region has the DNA TGTGCCAGCAGCCCAGCCCCCTATGGCTACACCTTC. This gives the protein CASSPAPYGYTF.

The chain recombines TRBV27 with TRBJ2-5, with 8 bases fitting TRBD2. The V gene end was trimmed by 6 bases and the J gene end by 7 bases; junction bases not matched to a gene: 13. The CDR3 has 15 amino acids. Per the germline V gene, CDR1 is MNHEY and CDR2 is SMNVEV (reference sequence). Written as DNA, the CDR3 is TGTGCCAGCAGCGGGGGGGGGCGGTCAAGGGGGACCCAGTACTTC. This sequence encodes CASSGGGRSRGTQYF.

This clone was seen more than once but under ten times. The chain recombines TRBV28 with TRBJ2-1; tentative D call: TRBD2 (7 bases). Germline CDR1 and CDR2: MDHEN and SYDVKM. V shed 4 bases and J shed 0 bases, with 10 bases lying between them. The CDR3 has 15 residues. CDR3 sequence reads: CASSWEGGSYNEQFF. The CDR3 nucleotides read TGTGCCAGCAGTTGGGAGGGGGGCTCCTACAATGAGCAGTTCTTC.

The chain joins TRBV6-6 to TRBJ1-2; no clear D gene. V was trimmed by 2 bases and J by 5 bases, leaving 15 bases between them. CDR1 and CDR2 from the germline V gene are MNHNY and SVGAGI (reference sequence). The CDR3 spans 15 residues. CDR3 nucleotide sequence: TGTGCCAGCAGTTACCGCGGGGAAAAGGGATATGGCTACACCTTC. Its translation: CASSYRGEKGYGYTF.

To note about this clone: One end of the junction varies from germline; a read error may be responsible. CDR3 amino acids: CASRLDRGQVYEQYF. The CDR3 DNA is TGCGCCAGCAGGTTGGACAGGGGGCAGGTATACGAGCAGTACTTC. The chain carries TRBV5-1 and TRBJ2-7; 11 nucleotides align to TRBD1. The CDR3 loop spans 15 amino acids. Germline V gives CDR1 SGHRS, CDR2 YFSETQ.

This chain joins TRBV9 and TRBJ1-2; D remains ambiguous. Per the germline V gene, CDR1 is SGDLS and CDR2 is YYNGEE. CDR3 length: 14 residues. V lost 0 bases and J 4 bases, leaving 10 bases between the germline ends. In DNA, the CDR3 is TGTGCCAGCAGCGTAGATGGAGGGCTCTATGGCTACACCTTC. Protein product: CASSVDGGLYGYTF.

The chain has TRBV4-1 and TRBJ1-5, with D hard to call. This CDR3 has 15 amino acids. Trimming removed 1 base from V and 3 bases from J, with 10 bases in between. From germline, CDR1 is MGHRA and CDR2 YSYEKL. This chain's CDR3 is CASSQGSGPNQPQHF. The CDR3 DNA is TGCGCCAGCAGCCAAGGTTCCGGTCCCAATCAGCCCCAGCATTTT.

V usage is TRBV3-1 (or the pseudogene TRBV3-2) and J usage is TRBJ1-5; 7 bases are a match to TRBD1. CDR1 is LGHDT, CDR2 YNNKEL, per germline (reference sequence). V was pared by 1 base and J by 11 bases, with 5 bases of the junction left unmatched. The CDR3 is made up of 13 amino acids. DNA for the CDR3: TGTGCCAGCAGCCAAGGCGGACAGGTTTCCCAGCATTTT. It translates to CASSQGGQVSQHF.

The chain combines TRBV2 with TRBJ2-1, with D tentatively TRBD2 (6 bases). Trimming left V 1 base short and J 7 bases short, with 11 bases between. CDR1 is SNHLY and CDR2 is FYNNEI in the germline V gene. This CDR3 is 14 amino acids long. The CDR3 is CASSEDRLGNEQFF. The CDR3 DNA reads TGTGCCAGCAGTGAAGATAGACTAGGAAATGAGCAGTTCTTC.

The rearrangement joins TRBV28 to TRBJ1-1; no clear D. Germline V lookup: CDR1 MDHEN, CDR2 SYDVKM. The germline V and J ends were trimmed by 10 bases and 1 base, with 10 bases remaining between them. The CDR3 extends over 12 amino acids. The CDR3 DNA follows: TGTGCCACCCATCGTCCGAACACTGAAGCTTTCTTT. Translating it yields CATHRPNTEAFF.

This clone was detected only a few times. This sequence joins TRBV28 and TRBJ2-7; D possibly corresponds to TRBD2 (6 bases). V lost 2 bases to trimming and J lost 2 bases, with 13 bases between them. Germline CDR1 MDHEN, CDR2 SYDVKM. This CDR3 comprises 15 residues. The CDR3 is CASSLTGAIPYEQYF. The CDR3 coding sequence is TGTGCCAGCAGTTTAACGGGAGCGATACCCTACGAGCAGTACTTC. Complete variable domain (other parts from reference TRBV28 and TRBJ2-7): DVKVTQSSRYLVKRTGEKVFLECVQDMDHENMFWYRQDPGLGLRLIYFSYDVKMKEKGDIPEGYSVSREKKERFSLILESASTNQTSMYLCASSLTGAIPYEQYFGPGTRLTVT.